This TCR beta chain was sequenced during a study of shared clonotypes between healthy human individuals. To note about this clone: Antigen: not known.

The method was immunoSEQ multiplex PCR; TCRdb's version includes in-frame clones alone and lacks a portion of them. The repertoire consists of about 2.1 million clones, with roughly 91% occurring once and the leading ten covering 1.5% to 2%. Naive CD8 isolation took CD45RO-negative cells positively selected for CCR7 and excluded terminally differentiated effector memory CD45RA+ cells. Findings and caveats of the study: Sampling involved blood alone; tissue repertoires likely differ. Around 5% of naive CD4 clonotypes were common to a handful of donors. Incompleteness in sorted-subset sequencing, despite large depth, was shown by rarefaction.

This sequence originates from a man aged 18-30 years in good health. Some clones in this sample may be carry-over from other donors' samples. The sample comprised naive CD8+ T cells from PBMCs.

This chain's CDR3 is CASSFGLEETQYF. For the CDR3, the DNA is TGTGCCAGCAGCTTTGGACTAGAAGAGACCCAGTACTTC. The chain is built from TRBV5-6 and TRBJ2-5, with TRBD2 identical over 7 bases. The germline gives CDR1 SGHDT, CDR2 YYEEEE. This CDR3 comprises 13 residues. Losses at the gene ends were 2 bases for V and 3 bases for J; bases not matched to a gene: 1.